This TCR beta chain was retrieved from a study of response to subunit inactivated influenza vaccine. General study points: Each seasonal influenza vaccination recruits few new T cells, the authors suggested.

In TCRdb, the RT-PCR reads were re-called with MiXCR into one record per CDR3 protein. The sample contains around 490,000 distinct CDR3 sequences, approximately 7.7% of which appear only once. Germline V gene data show CDR1 as MDHEN and CDR2 as SYDVKM. This CDR3 is 15 amino acids long. V lost 7 bases, J lost 2 bases, and 9 bases stayed unmatched. A word on this clonotype: Antigen specificity is unknown.

The chain uses TRBV28 and TRBJ2-7, with 9 bases identical to TRBD1. The sequences come from PBMCs from blood, collected less than 30 months after vaccination. The sequence was collected from a man aged 50-75 years who received an inactivated influenza vaccine. In nucleotides, the CDR3 is TGTGCCAGCACCGTGGACAGGGGAGGAACCTACGAGCAGTACTTC. Amino acids: CASTVDRGGTYEQYF.